This paragraph covers one T cell receptor beta chain sequence. Authors' processing steps: Reference gene primer amplification gave estimated nucleated cell counts. Sequencing was performed with immunoSEQ multiplex PCR; in TCRdb, only in-frame clones are kept and a portion is missing. V, J and clone size are those of that table, while D and trimming were read from the DNA. The sample lists fewer than 250,000 clones, roughly 84% occurring once. The sample comes from a study of blood T cell repertoires in COVID-19. Overall study: Both acute and convalescent COVID-19 samples were obtained from the United States, Italy and Spain. Sources were T cells, B-cell-depleted T cells, or PBMCs; the material itself was cDNA or gDNA.

CDR1 and CDR2 (germline): PRHDT, FYEKMQ (reference sequence). With V trimmed by 5 bases and J by 7 bases, 8 bases remained unmatched. This CDR3 comprises 16 residues. Material: peripheral blood. The source of this sequence is a man between 25 and 39 years old with active or convalescent COVID-19. V gene TRBV13 combines with J gene TRBJ2-2; 12 bases line up with TRBD2. The CDR3 DNA follows: TGTGCCAGCAGCCGCTCTAGCGGGGGGGCCCACGGGGAGCTGTTTTTT. Protein: CASSRSSGGAHGELFF.